Listed below are T cell receptor beta chains from one sample, sequenced in a study of blood T cell repertoires in COVID-19. Produced via immunoSEQ multiplex PCR; TCRdb's table is partial and in-frame only. The sample lists over 85,000 clones, 70% to 90% occurring once. Specimen: peripheral blood. These receptors were taken from a human donor in a cohort sampled during active COVID-19. The CDR3 runs from the conserved cysteine through the conserved F or W. A D gene is named only where the DNA matches it firmly. Clone sizes are given selectively: once, few, many, or a class where the clone is expanded.

J | D | size | V | CDR3 | DNA
TRBJ2-5 | TRBD1 | . | TRBV7-3 | CASSPGTGIETQYF | TGTGCCAGCAGCCCCGGGACAGGGATAGAGACCCAGTACTTC
TRBJ2-1 | TRBD2 | . | TRBV7-9 | CASSLGTSGSYEQFF | TGTGCCAGCAGCTTAGGGACTAGCGGGAGCTATGAGCAGTTCTTC
TRBJ1-2 | . | . | TRBV6-5 | CASSYSIQKEGGYTF | TGTGCCAGCAGTTACTCGATTCAGAAGGAGGGTGGCTACACCTTC
TRBJ1-1 | . | few | TRBV14 | CASSQDGGTRNRATEAFF | TGTGCCAGCAGCCAAGATGGGGGCACCAGGAACAGGGCCACTGAAGCTTTCTTT
TRBJ2-5 | . | . | TRBV7-6 | CASSLGTVQETQYF | TGTGCCAGCAGCTTAGGTACAGTACAAGAGACCCAGTACTTC
TRBJ1-1 | . | . | TRBV5-1 | CASSLRTVNTEAFF | TGCGCCAGCAGCTTGCGGACAGTGAACACTGAAGCTTTCTTT
TRBJ1-1 | . | . | TRBV6-4 | CASSDVRVDLNTEAFF | TGTGCCAGCAGTGATGTGCGGGTAGATTTGAACACTGAAGCTTTCTTT
TRBJ1-4 | TRBD1 | . | TRBV4-1 | CASSQVGTGNEKLFF | TGCGCCAGCAGCCAAGTAGGGACAGGAAACGAAAAACTGTTTTTT
TRBJ2-3 | . | . | TRBV13 | CASSLGLKRDTQYF | TGTGCCAGCAGCTTAGGCCTAAAGAGGGATACGCAGTATTTT
TRBJ1-1 | . | . | TRBV27 | CASSLKRGLATEAFF | TGTGCCAGCAGTTTAAAGCGGGGCTTGGCCACTGAAGCTTTCTTT
TRBJ1-2 | . | . | TRBV3-1/TRBV3-2 | CASSQVGARRNYGYTF | TGTGCCAGCAGCCAAGTAGGAGCCCGCCGTAACTATGGCTACACCTTC
TRBJ2-5 | . | . | TRBV5-1 | CASSLEQAETQYF | TGCGCCAGCAGCTTGGAACAGGCGGAGACCCAGTACTTC
TRBJ2-2 | TRBD2 | . | TRBV27 | CASSLFSGTGELFF | TGTGCCAGCAGTTTATTTAGCGGGACCGGGGAGCTGTTTTTT
TRBJ2-3 | . | . | TRBV4-3 | CASSQDIASADTQYF | TGCGCCAGCAGCCAAGACATCGCTAGCGCAGATACGCAGTATTTT
TRBJ1-5 | . | . | TRBV28 | CASGRTVNSNQPQHF | TGTGCCAGCGGTCGGACAGTCAATAGCAATCAGCCCCAGCATTTT
TRBJ2-7 | . | once | TRBV5-1 | CASSPTGLDSYEQYF | TGCGCCAGCAGTCCCACAGGGCTCGATTCCTACGAGCAGTACTTC
TRBJ2-7 | . | . | TRBV6-5 | CASLGTGYEFEQYF | TGTGCCAGCCTCGGAACCGGGTACGAGTTCGAGCAGTACTTC
TRBJ2-3 | . | . | TRBV29-1 | CSVGGFPSLATDTQYF | TGCAGCGTTGGGGGTTTCCCCAGCCTAGCCACAGATACGCAGTATTTT
TRBJ1-2 | . | . | TRBV6-5 | CASSYSGESYGYTF | TGTGCCAGCAGTTACTCCGGGGAATCCTATGGCTACACCTTC
TRBJ1-1 | . | . | TRBV7-3 | CASSLYRSGEAFF | TGTGCCAGCAGCTTATACAGGAGTGGTGAAGCTTTCTTT
TRBJ1-4 | TRBD1 | . | TRBV6-5 | CASSSRPGGTNEKLFF | TGTGCCAGCAGTTCCCGACCAGGGGGAACTAATGAAAAACTGTTTTTT
TRBJ2-1 | TRBD2 | . | TRBV30 | CAWSVSGRANNEQFF | TGTGCCTGGAGTGTTAGCGGGAGGGCCAACAATGAGCAGTTCTTC
TRBJ1-4 | TRBD1 | . | TRBV5-1 | CASSFSLTGTGGRRTNEKLFF | TGCGCCAGCAGCTTTTCTTTGACCGGGACAGGGGGACGACGAACTAATGAAAAACTGTTTTTT
TRBJ2-4 | . | . | TRBV12-3/TRBV12-4 | CASSLGTGDIQYF | TGTGCCAGCAGTTTAGGGACTGGAGACATTCAGTACTTC